This is a list of T cell receptor beta chains from one sample in a study of PD-1 blockade in classical Hodgkin lymphoma. The protocol was immunoSEQ multiplex PCR, while the TCRdb copy is restricted to in-frame clones and leaves out a portion. The data hold about 14,000 clones, with roughly three quarters observed a single time. The sample in question was peripheral blood mononuclear cells (PBMCs), obtained before the second cycle of nivolumab. The receptors here all came from a human donor with classical Hodgkin lymphoma. Both conserved end residues are part of each CDR3. A D gene is named only where the DNA matches it firmly. Size is omitted from some rows. Given values are once, few, many or a class for expanded clones.

clone size,V gene,J gene,D gene,CDR3 protein,CDR3 DNA
few,TRBV7-2,TRBJ1-6,NA,CASSLLSGEDSPLHF,TGTGCCAGCAGCTTACTTTCAGGGGAGGATTCACCCCTCCACTTT
NA,TRBV29-1,TRBJ1-4,NA,CSALTEGEKLFF,TGCAGCGCCCTGACAGAGGGAGAAAAACTGTTTTTT
medium-sized,TRBV6-6,TRBJ2-1,NA,CASSYGGEQFF,TGTGCCAGCAGTTATGGAGGTGAGCAGTTCTTC
NA,TRBV27,TRBJ1-6,NA,CASSLRVSYNSPLHF,TGTGCCAGCAGTTTACGGGTTTCCTATAATTCACCCCTCCACTTT
NA,TRBV6-5,TRBJ1-3,NA,CASQSSGNTIYF,TGTGCCAGCCAAAGCTCTGGAAACACCATATATTTT
NA,TRBV9,TRBJ1-1,NA,CASSPLAGGNTEAFF,TGTGCCAGCAGCCCTCTCGCGGGGGGGAACACTGAAGCTTTCTTT
NA,TRBV18,TRBJ2-7,NA,CASSPMGPMNEQYF,TGTGCCAGCTCACCCATGGGACCGATGAACGAGCAGTACTTC
NA,TRBV7-8,TRBJ1-2,TRBD1,CASSQTGNYGYTF,TGTGCCAGCAGCCAGACAGGGAACTATGGCTACACCTTC
few,TRBV28,TRBJ1-2,NA,CASNQGGNYGYTF,TGTGCCAGCAATCAGGGCGGTAACTATGGCTACACCTTC
once,TRBV7-9,TRBJ1-2,NA,CASSFGEDRANYGYTF,TGTGCCAGCAGCTTCGGTGAGGACAGAGCTAACTATGGCTACACCTTC
NA,TRBV15,TRBJ2-7,NA,CATSPGTSTSYEQYF,TGTGCCACCAGTCCCGGGACATCTACTTCCTACGAGCAGTACTTC
NA,TRBV11-2,TRBJ2-7,TRBD2,CASSQLGAGVSYEQYF,TGTGCCAGCAGTCAACTAGGGGCGGGGGTTTCCTACGAGCAGTACTTC
once,TRBV7-2,TRBJ1-1,NA,CASSQFYTEAFF,TGTGCCAGCAGCCAATTCTACACTGAAGCTTTCTTT
NA,TRBV2,TRBJ2-4,TRBD1,CASRGTGGRGNIQYF,TGTGCCAGCAGGGGGACAGGGGGCCGAGGAAACATTCAGTACTTC
NA,TRBV9,TRBJ2-1,TRBD2,CASSSGGSSYNEQFF,TGTGCCAGCAGTAGCGGGGGGAGCTCCTACAATGAGCAGTTCTTC
NA,TRBV27,TRBJ1-4,NA,CASSFGGANEKLFF,TGTGCCAGCAGTTTCGGGGGTGCTAATGAAAAACTGTTTTTT
NA,TRBV18,TRBJ2-5,TRBD1,CASSHGQAFQETQYF,TGTGCCAGCTCACATGGACAGGCCTTCCAAGAGACCCAGTACTTC
NA,TRBV6-1,TRBJ1-6,NA,CARGHSSPLHF,TGTGCCAGGGGACATAGTTCACCCCTCCACTTT
NA,TRBV5-8,TRBJ1-6,NA,CASSPIGYNSPLHF,TGTGCCAGCAGCCCGATTGGTTATAATTCACCCCTCCACTTT
NA,TRBV5-1,TRBJ2-1,TRBD1,CASRTTGGPYNEQFF,TGCGCCAGCAGAACTACAGGGGGACCCTACAATGAGCAGTTCTTC
NA,TRBV5-4,TRBJ2-7,NA,CASSLGPIYEQYF,TGTGCCAGCAGCTTAGGTCCAATCTACGAGCAGTACTTC
NA,TRBV5-1,TRBJ2-2,NA,CASRESDTGELFF,TGCGCCAGCAGGGAATCAGACACCGGGGAGCTGTTTTTT
NA,TRBV9,TRBJ2-2,NA,CASSPRRVNTGELFF,TGTGCCAGCAGCCCCAGGAGGGTGAACACCGGGGAGCTGTTTTTT
NA,TRBV18,TRBJ1-2,NA,CASSPSRFYGYTF,TGTGCCAGCTCACCGTCAAGATTTTATGGCTACACCTTC
NA,TRBV6-6,TRBJ1-3,NA,CASSYGLGSSGNTIYF,TGTGCCAGCAGTTATGGCCTAGGAAGCTCTGGAAACACCATATATTTT
NA,TRBV28,TRBJ2-2,TRBD1,CASSLDRGWTGELFF,TGTGCCAGCAGTTTAGACAGGGGGTGGACCGGGGAGCTGTTTTTT
NA,TRBV25-1,TRBJ2-1,NA,CASSEFLGQGNEQFF,TGTGCCAGCAGTGAATTTCTAGGGCAGGGCAATGAGCAGTTCTTC
NA,TRBV5-4,TRBJ1-1,NA,CASSLAGGLEAFF,TGTGCCAGCAGCTTGGCAGGAGGACTTGAAGCTTTCTTT
NA,TRBV29-1,TRBJ2-2,NA,CSVDMGGNTGELFF,TGCAGCGTTGATATGGGGGGCAACACCGGGGAGCTGTTTTTT
NA,TRBV4-3,TRBJ2-7,NA,CASSQIGGLEQYF,TGCGCCAGCAGCCAAATCGGGGGCCTCGAGCAGTACTTC
NA,TRBV6-7,TRBJ2-6,TRBD1,CASSIPWDRGRLRSGANVLTF,TGTGCCAGCAGTATCCCTTGGGACAGGGGGCGGTTGCGCTCTGGGGCCAACGTCCTGACTTTC
NA,TRBV7-3,TRBJ2-7,NA,CASSSGGTYGLYEQYF,TGTGCCAGCAGCTCAGGGGGGACCTATGGACTCTACGAGCAGTACTTC
NA,TRBV11-3,TRBJ2-2,NA,CASREGNTGELFF,TGTGCCAGCAGGGAGGGGAACACCGGGGAGCTGTTTTTT
NA,TRBV5-6,TRBJ1-5,NA,CASSNGGDSTWNQPQHF,TGTGCCAGCAGCAACGGGGGCGACAGCACTTGGAATCAGCCCCAGCATTTT
once,TRBV18,TRBJ2-1,TRBD2,CASSPQRTSGSSYNEQFF,TGTGCCAGCTCACCCCAAAGGACTAGCGGGAGCTCCTACAATGAGCAGTTCTTC
NA,TRBV18,TRBJ2-7,TRBD1,CASSRTGGYEQYF,TGTGCCAGCTCACGAACAGGGGGCTACGAGCAGTACTTC
once,TRBV7-8,TRBJ2-1,NA,CASSPQRAGRRNEQFF,TGTGCCAGCAGCCCTCAGCGGGCTGGACGAAGGAATGAGCAGTTCTTC
few,TRBV27,TRBJ2-3,NA,CASSLSGRAYTSDTQYF,TGTGCCAGCAGTTTATCGGGTCGGGCCTACACGTCAGATACGCAGTATTTT
NA,TRBV28,TRBJ2-7,NA,CASSFITSSYYEQYF,TGTGCCAGCAGTTTCATTACTAGCTCCTACTACGAGCAGTACTTC
once,TRBV7-2,TRBJ2-5,NA,CASSLGVVETQYF,TGTGCCAGCAGCTTAGGGGTGGTCGAGACCCAGTACTTC
NA,TRBV7-9,TRBJ1-4,TRBD1,CASSKQGWSNEKLFF,TGTGCCAGCAGCAAACAGGGGTGGTCTAATGAAAAACTGTTTTTT
NA,TRBV2,TRBJ1-2,NA,CASSTQQGIGGYTF,TGTGCCAGCAGTACTCAACAGGGAATAGGTGGCTACACCTTC
NA,TRBV28,TRBJ1-4,TRBD1,CASRPGQARREKLFF,TGTGCCAGCAGGCCTGGACAGGCCAGGCGTGAAAAACTGTTTTTT
NA,TRBV10-2,TRBJ2-6,NA,CASVSSGANVLTF,TGCGCCAGCGTGAGCTCTGGGGCCAACGTCCTGACTTTC
few,TRBV7-8,TRBJ1-2,TRBD1,CASSSERLGTGFRIGYGYTF,TGTGCCAGCAGCTCCGAACGCCTTGGGACAGGGTTCCGGATAGGCTATGGCTACACCTTC
NA,TRBV5-1,TRBJ2-3,TRBD1,CASSRGQATDTQYF,TGCGCCAGCAGCCGGGGACAGGCTACAGATACGCAGTATTTT
NA,TRBV18,TRBJ1-1,NA,CASSPAQMNTEAFF,TGTGCCAGCTCACCGGCGCAGATGAACACTGAAGCTTTCTTT
NA,TRBV7-2,TRBJ2-7,NA,CASRRAGSAYEQYF,TGTGCCAGCAGGAGGGCGGGTTCCGCCTACGAGCAGTACTTC
once,TRBV18,TRBJ1-1,NA,CASSPFSGQNTEAFF,TGTGCCAGCTCGCCTTTTAGCGGACAGAACACTGAAGCTTTCTTT
NA,TRBV5-5,TRBJ1-6,NA,CASSLYGSMVSPLHF,TGTGCCAGCAGCTTGTACGGGTCAATGGTTTCACCCCTCCACTTT
few,TRBV11-3,TRBJ2-1,TRBD2,CASSSPGGTGNEQFF,TGTGCCAGCAGCTCCCCCGGGGGGACGGGCAATGAGCAGTTCTTC
NA,TRBV30,TRBJ2-7,NA,CAWSAGTQYEQYF,TGTGCCTGGAGTGCCGGGACTCAATACGAGCAGTACTTC
NA,TRBV5-8,TRBJ1-6,NA,CASSPSGANSPLHF,TGTGCCAGCAGCCCCTCAGGGGCTAATTCACCCCTCCACTTT